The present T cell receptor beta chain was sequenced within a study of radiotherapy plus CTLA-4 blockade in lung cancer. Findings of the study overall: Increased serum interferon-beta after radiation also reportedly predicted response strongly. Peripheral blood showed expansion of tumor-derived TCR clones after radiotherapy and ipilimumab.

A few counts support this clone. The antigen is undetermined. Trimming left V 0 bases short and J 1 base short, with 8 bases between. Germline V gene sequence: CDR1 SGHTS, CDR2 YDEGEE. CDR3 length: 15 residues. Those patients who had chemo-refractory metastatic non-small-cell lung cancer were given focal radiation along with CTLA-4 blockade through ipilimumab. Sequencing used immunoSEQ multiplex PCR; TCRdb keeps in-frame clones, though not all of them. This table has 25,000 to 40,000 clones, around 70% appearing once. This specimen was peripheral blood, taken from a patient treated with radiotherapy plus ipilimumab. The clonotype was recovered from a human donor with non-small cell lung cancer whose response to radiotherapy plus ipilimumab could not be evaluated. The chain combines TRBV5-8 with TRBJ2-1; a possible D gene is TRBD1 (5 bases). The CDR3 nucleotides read TGTGCCAGCAGCTTGGAAGGGGCGTCCTACAATGAGCAGTTCTTC. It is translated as CASSLEGASYNEQFF. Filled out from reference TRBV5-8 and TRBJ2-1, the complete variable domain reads EAGVTQSPTHLIKTRGQQATLRCSPISGHTSVYWYQQALGLGLQFLLWYDEGEERNRGNFPPRFSGRQFPNYSSELNVNALELEDSALYLCASSLEGASYNEQFFGPGTRLTVL.